One and the same sample provided the 28 T cell receptor beta chains below, sequenced in a study of blood T cells in healthy people across ages. With a J-beta primer mix and a sample-barcoded 5' primer, a second PCR ran about 7 to 12 cycles. TCRdb independently ran MiXCR on the 5' RACE reads; one entry per CDR3 protein. The sample contains 1.2 million to 1.5 million distinct CDR3 sequences, around 42% of which appear only once. What was sequenced was blood. Source of these receptors: a young woman in good health.

V and J are TRBV6-5 and TRBJ2-7; D is perhaps TRBD2 (6 bases). The DNA end is more similar to TRBJ2-5, so the J call may be wrong. Germline V gives CDR1 MNHEY, CDR2 SVGAGI. There are 13 residues in the CDR3. The CDR3 protein is CASSNGGWATQYF. The CDR3 DNA reads TGTGCCAGCAGCAACGGGGGATGGGCGACCCAGTACTTC.

The chain has TRBV5-1 and TRBJ2-1, with 12 positions matching TRBD2. CDR1 and CDR2 (germline): SGHRS, YFSETQ. The CDR3 has 18 amino acids. V lost 6 bases to trimming and J lost 3 bases; unmatched junction nucleotides: 13. CDR3 DNA sequence: TGCGCCAGCAAAAGCCGTTTGACTAGCGGGAGCAACTACAATGAGCAGTTCTTC. Amino acids: CASKSRLTSGSNYNEQFF.

The rearrangement joins TRBV4-2 to TRBJ2-3; D unresolved. The germline V gene encodes CDR1 LGHNA and CDR2 YNFKEQ. Trimming removed 0 bases from V and 4 bases from J, with 8 bases in between. This CDR3 is 14 amino acids long. CDR3 sequence reads: CASSQDQVPDTQYF. CDR3 DNA sequence: TGTGCCAGCAGCCAAGATCAGGTCCCAGATACGCAGTATTTT.

This clonotype showed up just a few times. The chain joins TRBV20-1 to TRBJ2-5; the D gene could be TRBD1 or TRBD2 (5 bases each). Trimming left V 1 base short and J 1 base short, with 13 bases between. In germline, CDR1 is DFQATT, CDR2 SNEGSKA (reference sequence). The CDR3 totals 15 residues. The CDR3 bases are TGCAGTGCTAGAGTTCCCGGGACGGTCCAAGAGACCCAGTACTTC. This gives the protein CSARVPGTVQETQYF.

The rearrangement links TRBV7-8 to TRBJ2-3, with 10 positions matching TRBD2. Germline V lookup: CDR1 SGHVS, CDR2 FQNEAQ. V lost 8 bases and J lost 2; bases outside the gene matches: 7. The CDR3 spans 15 residues. CDR3 region: CASRKLAGPTDTQYF. CDR3 bases: TGTGCCAGCCGGAAACTAGCGGGACCCACAGATACGCAGTATTTT.

This clonotype was counted a single time. The chain recombines TRBV12-3 or TRBV12-4 with TRBJ1-5; D is possibly TRBD1 (6 bases). Trimming cost V 3 bases and J 6 bases, with 15 bases left between them. The CDR3 contains 15 residues. CDR3 protein: CASSFWTAAGQPQHF. The CDR3 coding sequence is TGTGCCAGCAGTTTCTGGACAGCGGCAGGTCAGCCCCAGCATTTT.

V gene TRBV7-8 combines with J gene TRBJ1-1, with D possibly matching TRBD1 (6 bases). The CDR3 is 14 residues long. Between the trimmed V and J ends, which lost 5 bases and 5 bases, there was a span of 15 bases. CDR1 and CDR2 (germline): SGHVS, FQNEAQ. The CDR3 bases are TGTGCCAGCAGCGTGTCCAGGGGTCGAACTGAAGCTTTCTTT. Its protein is CASSVSRGRTEAFF.

This sequence joins TRBV7-3 and TRBJ2-2; the D gene is possibly TRBD1 (6 bases). Trimming cost V 2 bases and J 0 bases, with 10 bases left between them. There are 16 residues in the CDR3. Per germline, CDR1 SGHTA and CDR2 FQGTGA. The CDR3 DNA is TGTGCCAGCAGCTTACGTGGGACAACGAACACCGGGGAGCTGTTTTTT. It translates to CASSLRGTTNTGELFF.

A few counts support this clonotype. The chain combines TRBV29-1 with TRBJ1-1; D may be TRBD1 (5 bases). The germline CDR1 and CDR2 sequences are SQVTM and ANQGSEA. The ends were cut back, 4 bases at V and 6 bases at J, with 21 bases in the middle. CDR3 length equals 15 residues. The CDR3 bases are TGCAGCGTTGTTGTTTCTCCAGGGAATAAGGCTGAAGCTTTCTTT. Its translation: CSVVVSPGNKAEAFF. Complete variable domain (other parts from reference TRBV29-1 and TRBJ1-1): SAVISQKPSRDICQRGTSLTIQCQVDSQVTMMFWYRQQPGQSLTLIATANQGSEATYESGFVIDKFPISRPNLTFSTLTVSNMSPEDSSIYLCSVVVSPGNKAEAFFGQGTRLTVV.

J is TRBJ1-1 and V is TRBV5-1; no reliable D call. The germline CDR1 and CDR2 sequences are SGHRS and YFSETQ. With 1 base removed from V and 4 bases from J, the gap between germline ends came to 11 bases. The CDR3 totals 14 residues. CDR3 nucleotide sequence: TGCGCCAGCAGCTTGAGGCAGCCGGGCACTGAAGCTTTCTTT. It specifies CASSLRQPGTEAFF.

This clonotype occurred a few times. The CDR3 sequence: CASSLGQVNYEQFF. The CDR3 DNA reads TGTGCCAGCAGCTTAGGCCAGGTAAACTATGAGCAGTTCTTC. V and J are TRBV7-9 and TRBJ2-1; D not resolved. V was clipped by 1 base and J by 8 bases, with 12 bases between them. The CDR3 consists of 14 residues. Germline V gene lookup returns CDR1 SEHNR and CDR2 FQNEAQ (reference sequence).

There are a few counts of this clonotype. The chain joins TRBV20-1 to TRBJ2-4, with 7 bases lining up with TRBD2. The CDR3 runs to 13 residues. After removal of 3 bases from V and 7 bases from J, the junction contained 6 bases not matched to a gene. The germline CDR1 and CDR2 sequences are DFQATT and SNEGSKA (reference sequence). CDR3 in amino acids: CSASGGEGNIQYF. CDR3 in DNA: TGCAGTGCTAGTGGCGGGGAGGGGAACATTCAGTACTTC.

This chain links TRBV3-1 with TRBJ1-3; D ambiguous. CDR1 LGHDT and CDR2 YNNKEL come from the germline V gene (reference sequence). V was pared by 5 bases and J by 4 bases, with 21 bases between. CDR3 length: 17 residues. CDR3 bases: TGTGCCAGCAGCACCGCCCCCCCGGGAGCGTCGGGAAACACCATATATTTT. Protein product: CASSTAPPGASGNTIYF.

The chain combines TRBV3-1 with TRBJ2-7, with 8 positions matching TRBD2. The better agreement between TRBJ2-5 and the DNA end casts doubt on the J call. Germline V lookup: CDR1 LGHDT, CDR2 YNNKEL (reference sequence). This CDR3 is 14 amino acids long. The CDR3 DNA sequence: TGTGCCAGCAGCCAAAGCGGGGGACAAGAGACCCAGTACTTC. This translates into CASSQSGGQETQYF.

This clonotype was detected only a few times. The chain carries TRBV19 and TRBJ2-7; TRBD2 matches at 10 bases. Germline loops: CDR1 LNHDA, CDR2 SQIVND (reference sequence). V lost 5 bases, J lost 5 bases, and 6 bases stayed unmatched. CDR3 size: 14 residues. The CDR3 DNA reads as TGTGCCAGTAGTTCTAGCGGGAGACTCGACGAGCAGTACTTC. Translation gives CASSSSGRLDEQYF. Together with reference TRBV19 and TRBJ2-7, the CDR3 gives the full variable domain: DGGITQSPKYLFRKEGQNVTLSCEQNLNHDAMYWYRQDPGQGLRLIYYSQIVNDFQKGDIAEGYSVSREKKESFPLTVTSAQKNPTAFYLCASSSSGRLDEQYFGPGTRLTVT.

This clonotype was counted between two and nine times. V is TRBV4-1 and J is TRBJ1-4, with D maybe TRBD1 (6 bases). The CDR3 contains 15 residues. The germline CDR1 and CDR2 sequences are MGHRA and YSYEKL. Trimming pared 4 bases from V and 4 bases from J, leaving 13 bases between. The CDR3 DNA reads TGCGCCAGCAGCCTCAGGACAGAGAATAATGAAAAACTGTTTTTT. Amino acid sequence: CASSLRTENNEKLFF.

This clonotype came up many times. The V call is TRBV18, the J call TRBJ2-3, with D maybe TRBD1 (6 bases). The CDR3 has 15 residues. With 8 bases removed from V and 3 bases from J, the gap between germline ends came to 18 bases. Looked up from germline, CDR1 is KGHSH and CDR2 is LQKENI. The CDR3 DNA follows: TGTGCCAGCAGCTTACAGGCAGGGGCAACAGATACGCAGTATTTT. Encoded protein: CASSLQAGATDTQYF.

This rearrangement joins TRBV12-3 or TRBV12-4 to TRBJ2-1; TRBD2 agrees at 15 bases. The CDR3 consists of 18 residues. The ends lost 5 bases at V and 4 bases at J; junction bases unmatched: 9. The CDR3 bases are TGTGCCAGCAGTCCAAGGACTAGCGGGGGGGCCAGGTACAATGAGCAGTTCTTC. Translating gives CASSPRTSGGARYNEQFF.

There are a few counts of this clonotype. The V gene is TRBV14, the J gene TRBJ2-1; D may match TRBD1 or TRBD2 (5 bases each). The length of the CDR3 is 16 residues. Trimming left V 0 bases short and J 3 bases short, with 12 bases between. The germline gives CDR1 SGHDN, CDR2 FVKESK. CDR3 in amino acids: CASSQDWGKDYNEQFF. DNA for the CDR3: TGTGCCAGCAGCCAAGATTGGGGGAAAGACTACAATGAGCAGTTCTTC.

This clonotype was detected ten times or more. V gene TRBV3-1 combines with J gene TRBJ2-4, with TRBD2 identical over 7 bases. Germline trimming cut 4 bases from V and 3 bases from J; bases unmatched to any gene: 18. The germline V gene has CDR1 LGHDT and CDR2 YNNKEL (reference sequence). CDR3 length: 19 amino acids. The DNA for the CDR3 is TGTGCCAGCAGCCCCCAGGAAACGAGGGAGGGCTTGGACAAAAACATTCAGTACTTC. Its protein product is CASSPQETREGLDKNIQYF.

The chain joins TRBV9 to TRBJ2-7; weak D call: TRBD2 (6 bases). The germline gives CDR1 SGDLS, CDR2 YYNGEE. V gave up 0 bases and J gave up 5 bases, with 12 bases separating them. The CDR3 is 14 amino acids. This chain's CDR3 is CASSVGRGSDEQYF. The DNA of the CDR3 is TGTGCCAGCAGCGTAGGCCGGGGGTCTGACGAGCAGTACTTC. The variable domain in full, completed from reference TRBV9 and TRBJ2-7, reads DSGVTQTPKHLITATGQRVTLRCSPRSGDLSVYWYQQSLDQGLQFLIQYYNGEERAKGNILERFSAQQFPDLHSELNLSSLELGDSALYFCASSVGRGSDEQYFGPGTRLTVT.

This clonotype was found once. This sequence joins TRBV6-5 and TRBJ2-2, with D maybe TRBD2 (6 bases). In germline, CDR1 is MNHEY, CDR2 SVGAGI. The V end lost 6 bases, the J end lost 5 bases, and 7 bases lay between the germline ends. CDR3 length: 12 amino acids. CDR3 loop: CASRLATGELFF. CDR3 DNA sequence: TGTGCCAGCAGACTAGCAACCGGGGAGCTGTTTTTT.

This clonotype appeared a few times. The chain combines TRBV10-2 with TRBJ2-1; D gene uncertain. CDR1 is WSHSY, CDR2 SAAADI, per germline. Trimming shortened V by 3 bases and J by 13 bases, and 16 bases separated the two germline ends. This CDR3 contains 13 residues. CDR3 loop: CASSEFQRRIQFF. Written as DNA, the CDR3 is TGCGCCAGCAGTGAATTCCAGCGTCGGATACAGTTCTTC.

The chain links TRBV7-2 to TRBJ2-7, with 13 bases matching TRBD2. Unmatched junction bases numbered 8, after V lost 3 bases and J lost 12 bases. CDR1 is SGHTA and CDR2 is FQGNSA in the germline V gene. The CDR3 extends over 14 amino acids. This CDR3 reads CASSLGLAGYQSYF. The DNA for the CDR3 is TGTGCCAGCAGCTTGGGACTAGCGGGATATCAGTCGTACTTC.

The chain employs TRBV20-1 and TRBJ2-3; 11 bases are shared with TRBD2. This CDR3 spans 15 amino acids. The V gene end was trimmed by 0 bases and the J gene end by 5 bases; junction bases not matched to a gene: 4. Germline CDR1 and CDR2: DFQATT and SNEGSKA (reference sequence). CDR3 in amino acids: CSARDLAGGGDTQYF. The CDR3 region has the DNA TGCAGTGCTAGAGACCTAGCGGGAGGAGGAGATACGCAGTATTTT.

This clonotype was counted many times. A read error may account for a junction end that differs from germline. V and J are TRBV5-1 and TRBJ2-5, with a weak D call TRBD1 (6 bases). The CDR3 totals 14 residues. Germline CDR1 SGHRS, CDR2 YFSETQ. The CDR3 DNA follows: TGTGCCAGCAGCTTAGGACAGATCCAAGAGACCCAGTACTTC. This encodes CASSLGQIQETQYF. Based on the CDR3 plus reference TRBV5-1 and TRBJ2-5, the full variable domain is KAGVTQTPRYLIKTRGQQVTLSCSPISGHRSVSWYQQTPGQGLQFLFEYFSETQRNKGNFPGRFSGRQFSNSRSEMNVSTLELGDSALYLCASSLGQIQETQYFGPGTRLLVL.

This clonotype came up many times. This CDR3 reads CAGDRYQPQHF. CDR3 bases: TGTGCCGGAGACAGGTATCAGCCCCAGCATTTT. The V and J genes are TRBV2 and TRBJ1-5, with TRBD1 as a possible D gene (6 bases). Trimming pared 11 bases from V and 5 bases from J, leaving 10 bases between. The CDR3 totals 11 residues. Germline values: CDR1 SNHLY, CDR2 FYNNEI. The full variable domain, with the rest looked up from reference TRBV2 and TRBJ1-5, is EPEVTQTPSHQVTQMGQEVILRCVPISNHLYFYWYRQILGQKVEFLVSFYNNEISEKSEIFDDQFSVERPDGSNFTLKIRSTKLEDSAMYFCAGDRYQPQHFGDGTRLSIL.

J is TRBJ2-5 and V is TRBV25-1, with D perhaps assigned TRBD1 or TRBD2 (6 bases each). The germline CDR1 and CDR2 sequences are MGHDK and SYGVNS. The CDR3 length is 14 residues. V was pared by 10 bases and J by 5 bases, with 20 bases between. CDR3 bases: TGTGCCACCTCTCGGGGGCCGAACGGGGAGACCCAGTACTTC. This gives the protein CATSRGPNGETQYF.